Detailed here is one TCR beta chain. The entry originates in a study of T cell changes during pregnancy in multiple sclerosis. Profiled with immunoSEQ multiplex PCR; TCRdb holds only in-frame clones, not every one. The sample carries 50,000 to 60,000 clones, around 90% recorded once. The specimen was CD4+ T cells from peripheral blood mononuclear cells, collected in the second trimester of pregnancy. This TCR came from a female donor with multiple sclerosis, enrolled in a pregnancy study.

CDR3 in amino acids: CASSNGRFRFRETGANVLTF. The DNA of the CDR3 is TGTGCCAGCAGCAATGGTCGATTTCGATTCAGGGAAACTGGGGCCAACGTCCTGACTTTC. The rearrangement links TRBV27 to TRBJ2-6, with a weak D call TRBD1 (5 bases). Germline-derived CDR1 and CDR2 are MNHEY and SMNVEV (reference sequence). V lost 6 bases to trimming and J lost 2 bases, with 26 bases between them. The CDR3 totals 20 residues.